The rows below give T cell receptor beta chains drawn from one sample of a study of T cells expressing NK-cell markers. From its re-call of the 5' RACE reads, TCRdb lists each CDR3 protein once, without DNA. This sample contains 300,000 to 500,000 distinct CDR3 sequences. Sequencing was performed on blood T cells: a sorted CD56 or NKG2C T cell subset, CD4+ or CD8+ T cells, or bulk PBMC T cells (not recorded which). The receptors originated from a woman aged 50 to 60 in good health. Both conserved end residues are part of each CDR3.

v_gene	j_gene	CDR3aa
TRBV10-3	TRBJ1-3	CAISVSGNTIYF
TRBV28	TRBJ1-2	CASSLDREGGYTF
TRBV7-2	TRBJ2-1	CASRKNPGKNEQFF
TRBV7-9	TRBJ2-1	CASSLLRTPVFEQFF
TRBV6-2/TRBV6-3	TRBJ2-1	CASSLVLGNNEQFF
TRBV7-3	TRBJ2-5	CASSPTSGSYETQYF
TRBV7-2	TRBJ1-4	CASSLAGGGGEKLFF
TRBV12-3/TRBV12-4	TRBJ2-7	CASREGGSSSYEQYF
TRBV6-5	TRBJ2-3	CASSIPGLAGRDTQYF
TRBV6-5	TRBJ2-7	CASSFGGNEQYF
TRBV12-3/TRBV12-4	TRBJ2-7	CASSPSTYEQYF
TRBV15	TRBJ2-3	CATSRDRGAGGFTDTQYF
TRBV2	TRBJ2-5	CASSASRQETQYF
TRBV7-2	TRBJ1-1	CASSARTEAFF
TRBV10-2	TRBJ2-1	CASTTSGYNEQFF
TRBV5-1	TRBJ2-7	CASSLPGGAGSGPYEQYF
TRBV6-5	TRBJ2-3	CASARGQGFDTDTQYF
TRBV5-1	TRBJ2-3	CASSLEGSLADTQYF
TRBV4-2	TRBJ2-2	CASSQSSGNTGELFF
TRBV14	TRBJ1-1	CASSPLEMNTEAFF
TRBV6-2/TRBV6-3	TRBJ2-3	CASSSRQGGTDTQYF
TRBV29-1	TRBJ1-3	CSVETARASTGNTIYF
TRBV6-5	TRBJ2-6	CASSKQGASGANVLTF
TRBV6-5	TRBJ2-1	CASSYSPGGNEQFF
TRBV18	TRBJ2-7	CASSPYPGLGEQYF
TRBV11-2	TRBJ2-1	CASSSGLAGVKTYNEQFF
TRBV29-1	TRBJ2-1	CSVEGGLYEQFF
TRBV25-1	TRBJ2-7	CASSGLGLVDVSEQYF
TRBV9	TRBJ2-2	CASSVAPAVGGELFF
TRBV11-1	TRBJ1-1	CASSLRDVGGVLTEAFF
TRBV6-5	TRBJ2-7	CASSYGHPLGASGRIYEQYF
TRBV12-3/TRBV12-4	TRBJ1-3	CASSRILGQGVRNTIYF
TRBV5-1	TRBJ2-1	CASSLQSSGTSLNEQFF
TRBV18	TRBJ1-1	CASSPPRGAAEAFF
TRBV3-1	TRBJ2-1	CASSRLAGGLSSYNEQFF
TRBV7-9	TRBJ1-2	CASSPRTNPNYGYTF
TRBV5-6	TRBJ2-3	CASSKDTTDTQYF
TRBV14	TRBJ2-6	CASSGDRGYSGANVLTF
TRBV20-1	TRBJ2-3	CSASLQMASTDTQYF
TRBV6-2/TRBV6-3	TRBJ2-7	CASRPELAGVSHEQYF
TRBV10-2	TRBJ1-6	CASSELERRWNSPLHF
TRBV5-1	TRBJ1-1	CASSLGQPNGAFF
TRBV10-2	TRBJ1-1	CATNDRPPRRTEAFF
TRBV20-1	TRBJ2-3	CSARRTRTSTDTQYF
TRBV7-9	TRBJ1-2	CASSLDPDGGYTF
TRBV5-1	TRBJ2-1	CASSLYLGNYEQFF
TRBV27	TRBJ2-3	CASSPSRGATDTQYF
TRBV5-6	TRBJ2-7	CASSPRDRGYEQYF
TRBV7-6	TRBJ2-1	CASSLGSSGGYNEQFF
TRBV3-1	TRBJ1-1	CASSQVVGQGAEAFF
TRBV11-2	TRBJ2-5	CASRSRDSQETQYF
TRBV6-5	TRBJ2-2	CASSYWVAGGPGELFF
TRBV5-1	TRBJ2-5	CASSTRGLAETQYF
TRBV7-9	TRBJ2-5	CASSFEGFQETQYF
TRBV24-1	TRBJ2-5	CATSDLDRVGETQYF